This entry describes one TCR beta chain. Its matching antigen is unknown. The study drew donors from healthy Caucasian individuals in Russia aged roughly 6 to 90. Each donor gave roughly 10 milliliters of peripheral blood. This sample stems from a study of blood T cells in healthy people across ages. Whole-study results and caveats: No one knew whether donors had CMV, which possibly confounded expanded clonotype changes.

Alongside a J-beta primer mix, a sample-barcoded 5' primer served in a second PCR lasting about 7 to 12 cycles. From the 5' RACE reads, TCRdb called clonotypes with MiXCR, one entry per CDR3 protein. The repertoire holds about 900,000 distinct CDR3 sequences, with roughly 43% as singletons. V lost 7 bases to trimming and J lost 1 base, with 7 bases between them. The CDR3 covers 12 residues. Sequenced sample: blood. The receptor comes from a man aged 25 to 40 in good health. The chain has TRBV12-3 or TRBV12-4 and TRBJ1-1; possibly TRBD1 for D (5 bases). As DNA, the CDR3 is TGTGCCAGCACCGACAGGAACACTGAAGCTTTCTTT. Its protein product is CASTDRNTEAFF.